These 25 T cell receptor beta chains originate from one sample sequenced in a study of graft-versus-host responses after intestinal transplantation (dated by TCRdb to about 2021). This sample's time point label indicates: cells obtained before transplantation from donor or recipient. Their antigen targets remain unknown. Library preparation was by the immunoSEQ multiplex PCR assay. As stored in TCRdb, this immuneACCESS dataset retains in-frame rearrangements with V and J assigned. A fraction of the clones does not appear; measured against another copy, unresolved V genes explain less than half of the discrepancy, and the remainder lacks a known reason. Here the sample has some 90,000 clones; roughly 80% occur a single time. 0.8% to 0.9% of the sample lies in the top ten. Sample: unstimulated CD4+ T cells sorted from spleen or lymph node cells, taken before intestinal transplant. The receptors here all came from a human donor who received an intestinal transplant.

This clone was detected a few times. The chain is built from TRBV5-1 and TRBJ1-4; tentative D call: TRBD1 (6 bases). This CDR3 spans 15 amino acids. Germline V lookup: CDR1 SGHRS, CDR2 YFSETQ. The ends were cut back, 4 bases at V and 3 bases at J, with 13 bases in the middle. CDR3 in amino acids: CASSAKAGANEKLFF. CDR3 DNA sequence: TGCGCCAGCAGCGCGAAGGCAGGGGCTAATGAAAAACTGTTTTTT.

The rearrangement links TRBV5-4 to TRBJ2-7; 7 positions match TRBD2. The V gene end was trimmed by 4 bases and the J gene end by 3 bases; junction bases not matched to a gene: 7. The CDR3 extends over 14 amino acids. The V gene's germline CDR1 is SGHNT and CDR2 YYREEE (reference sequence). The CDR3 DNA follows: TGTGCCAGCAGCCGGAGGGACTACGGCTACGAGCAGTACTTC. Protein: CASSRRDYGYEQYF.

The J gene is TRBJ1-2, the V gene TRBV4-2; a weak D match, TRBD1 (5 bases). Trimming removed 5 bases from V and 4 bases from J, with 20 bases in between. CDR1 and CDR2 (germline): LGHNA, YNFKEQ. This CDR3 is built from 16 residues. The CDR3 region is CASSGRGGDKGYGYTF. For the CDR3, the DNA is TGTGCCAGCAGCGGGAGGGGAGGTGATAAAGGCTATGGCTACACCTTC.

The chain links TRBV28 to TRBJ2-1, with TRBD2 matching over 14 bases. V lost 4 bases and J lost 3; bases outside the gene matches: 2. The length of the CDR3 is 16 residues. The germline V gene has CDR1 MDHEN and CDR2 SYDVKM. CDR3 loop: CASSSGLAGGYNEQFF. CDR3 nucleotides: TGTGCCAGCAGTTCCGGACTAGCGGGGGGCTACAATGAGCAGTTCTTC. The full variable domain, rest sourced from reference TRBV28 and TRBJ2-1, is DVKVTQSSRYLVKRTGEKVFLECVQDMDHENMFWYRQDPGLGLRLIYFSYDVKMKEKGDIPEGYSVSREKKERFSLILESASTNQTSMYLCASSSGLAGGYNEQFFGPGTRLTVL.

The V call is TRBV2, the J call TRBJ2-5; the match to TRBD2 covers 9 bases. Germline CDR1 SNHLY, CDR2 FYNNEI. With 7 bases clipped from V and 4 bases from J, the junction kept 7 bases outside the gene matches. This CDR3 spans 14 amino acids. CDR3 DNA: TGTGCCAGCACCCTTAGCGGGGGTGGAGAGACCCAGTACTTC. Translated: CASTLSGGGETQYF.

The chain recombines TRBV18 with TRBJ2-7; 9 nucleotides agree with TRBD1. The CDR3 length is 13 residues. V lost 6 bases, J lost 7 bases, and 7 bases stayed unmatched. Per germline, CDR1 KGHSH and CDR2 LQKENI. CDR3 coding DNA: TGTGCCAGCTCCCCCTCCGGACAGGGGGAGCAGTACTTC. Its translation is CASSPSGQGEQYF.

The chain is built from TRBV6-5 and TRBJ2-3; 12 nucleotides agree with TRBD2. Unmatched junction bases numbered 13, after V lost 7 bases and J lost 14 bases. From germline, CDR1 is MNHEY and CDR2 SVGAGI. CDR3 length: 14 amino acids. The CDR3 DNA sequence: TGTGCCAGCACCAGGACTAGCGGGACGGGGGAGTGGTATTTT. Its translation: CASTRTSGTGEWYF.

The chain recombines TRBV19 with TRBJ2-1; D might be TRBD2 (6 bases). Trimming took off 0 bases at V and 6 bases at J, with 18 bases between the two ends. Germline V gives CDR1 LNHDA, CDR2 SQIVND (reference sequence). The CDR3 consists of 17 residues. Here the CDR3 DNA reads TGTGCCAGTAGTATAGACGGCCCTAGCGTAGGGCTCAATGAGCAGTTCTTC. This codes for CASSIDGPSVGLNEQFF.

The chain's CDR3 is CASSLSPGNTGELFF. CDR3 coding DNA: TGCGCCAGCAGCTTGTCTCCCGGGAACACCGGGGAGCTGTTTTTT. This rearrangement joins TRBV5-1 to TRBJ2-2; D ambiguous. The germline V and J ends were trimmed by 1 base and 1 base, with 8 bases remaining between them. Germline CDR1 is SGHRS and CDR2 is YFSETQ. This CDR3 region has 15 residues. The complete variable domain, with remaining parts taken from reference TRBV5-1 and TRBJ2-2, reads KAGVTQTPRYLIKTRGQQVTLSCSPISGHRSVSWYQQTPGQGLQFLFEYFSETQRNKGNFPGRFSGRQFSNSRSEMNVSTLELGDSALYLCASSLSPGNTGELFFGEGSRLTVL.

The chain has TRBV2 and TRBJ2-2; D may be TRBD2 (5 bases). Germline V gene data show CDR1 as SNHLY and CDR2 as FYNNEI. V was shortened by 3 bases and J by 6 bases, with 11 bases between the two germline ends. There are 14 residues in the CDR3. CDR3 nucleotides: TGTGCCAGCAGTGAGAGAGGGCTATCCGGGGAGCTGTTTTTT. Translating it yields CASSERGLSGELFF.

This chain uses TRBV5-4 with TRBJ1-6; maybe TRBD1 (5 bases). The CDR3 has 17 residues. Trimming removed 0 bases from V and 4 bases from J, with 14 bases in between. CDR1 SGHNT and CDR2 YYREEE come from the germline V gene (reference sequence). CDR3 region: CASSLGADKKYNSPLHF. The CDR3 bases are TGTGCCAGCAGCTTGGGTGCGGACAAAAAGTATAATTCACCCCTCCACTTT.

The chain employs TRBV5-4 and TRBJ1-2, with TRBD1 identical over 8 bases. V lost 0 bases and J lost 4; bases outside the gene matches: 5. This CDR3 contains 15 residues. CDR1 SGHNT and CDR2 YYREEE come from the germline V gene (reference sequence). CDR3 sequence (DNA): TGTGCCAGCAGCTTGGGGAGACAGGGGTCCTATGGCTACACCTTC. It encodes CASSLGRQGSYGYTF. Combining the CDR3 with reference TRBV5-4 and TRBJ1-2 gives the whole variable domain ETGVTQSPTHLIKTRGQQVTLRCSSQSGHNTVSWYQQALGQGPQFIFQYYREEENGRGNFPPRFSGLQFPNYSSELNVNALELDDSALYLCASSLGRQGSYGYTFGSGTRLTVV.

The V gene is TRBV1, the J gene TRBJ1-4. TRBV1 has pseudogene status. The CDR3 extends over 14 amino acids. The CDR3 region is CTSSQEAGCEKLFF. The DNA for the CDR3 is TGCACCAGCAGCCAAGAGGCGGGGTGTGAAAAACTGTTTTTT.

The chain links TRBV4-2 to TRBJ2-7; tentative D call: TRBD1 (5 bases). CDR1 is LGHNA and CDR2 is YNFKEQ in the germline V gene. V was trimmed by 4 bases and J by 2 bases, leaving 15 bases between them. The CDR3 loop spans 15 amino acids. CDR3 protein: CASSRGTEGAYEQYF. The CDR3 nucleotides read TGTGCCAGCAGCCGAGGCACGGAAGGGGCCTACGAGCAGTACTTC.

V usage is TRBV5-1 and J usage is TRBJ1-6, with D tentatively TRBD1 (6 bases). CDR3 length: 13 amino acids. V shed 0 bases and J shed 8 bases, with 6 bases lying between them. Germline V CDR1 and CDR2: SGHRS, YFSETQ. The CDR3 nucleotides are TGCGCCAGCAGCTTGGAGGGGGATTCACCCCTCCACTTT. Its translation is CASSLEGDSPLHF.

The chain links TRBV14 to TRBJ2-7, with a tentative D call TRBD2 (5 bases). CDR1 is SGHDN and CDR2 is FVKESK in the germline V gene. The V gene lost 6 bases and the J gene lost 5 bases, with 14 bases spanning the gap. The CDR3 runs 13 residues. The CDR3 region has the DNA TGTGCCAGCAGAAGGTCGTACGGGGACGAGCAGTACTTC. Translation: CASRRSYGDEQYF.

In its sample, this clone was seen a few times. V gene TRBV9 combines with J gene TRBJ2-3; D is uncertain. Germline CDR1 reads SGDLS; CDR2 reads YYNGEE. This CDR3 contains 15 residues. Trimming stripped 0 bases from V and 0 bases from J, with 8 bases between. CDR3 amino acids: CASSVDSRSTDTQYF. CDR3 nucleotides: TGTGCCAGCAGCGTAGACAGTCGCAGCACAGATACGCAGTATTTT.

The CDR3 sequence: CASSRDNTDTQYF. In nucleotides, the CDR3 is TGTGCCAGCAGCCGGGACAATACAGATACGCAGTATTTT. The chain combines TRBV7-7 with TRBJ2-3; the D gene is possibly TRBD1 (6 bases). Germline V gene lookup returns CDR1 SSHAT and CDR2 FNYEAQ (reference sequence). CDR3 length: 13 amino acids. V was pared by 5 bases and J by 3 bases, with 9 bases between.

This clone has a single count. V is TRBV4-2 and J is TRBJ2-5; TRBD2 matches at 7 bases. V lost 1 base and J lost 5; bases outside the gene matches: 4. CDR3 size: 14 residues. Germline V CDR1 and CDR2: LGHNA, YNFKEQ. CDR3 sequence: CASSQGTSRETQYF. In DNA form, the CDR3 reads TGTGCCAGCAGCCAAGGGACTAGTAGGGAGACCCAGTACTTC.

The chain recombines TRBV6-5 with TRBJ1-6; the D gene is possibly TRBD1 (5 bases). V lost 7 bases and J lost 10, with 17 bases in between. The CDR3 spans 14 residues. Per germline, CDR1 MNHEY and CDR2 SVGAGI. The CDR3 loop is CASTEGRFRSPLHF. Written as DNA, the CDR3 is TGTGCCAGCACCGAGGGGAGGTTTCGGTCACCCCTCCACTTT.

The rearrangement links TRBV7-6 to TRBJ2-1; D might be TRBD1 (5 bases). The V end lost 5 bases, the J end lost 8 bases, and 13 bases lay between the germline ends. This CDR3 comprises 13 residues. In germline, CDR1 is SGHVS, CDR2 FNYEAQ. CDR3 nucleotides: TGTGCCAGCAGCCCAGGGCCGATGGATGAGCAGTTCTTC. This codes for CASSPGPMDEQFF.

This clone occurred once. The chain is built from TRBV5-1 and TRBJ2-7; no definite D call. The V gene lost 3 bases and the J gene lost 0 bases, with 10 bases spanning the gap. This CDR3 region has 14 residues. Germline loops: CDR1 SGHRS, CDR2 YFSETQ. The CDR3 DNA reads as TGCGCCAGCAGCTGGTCGACGGGCTCCTACGAGCAGTACTTC. The encoded protein is CASSWSTGSYEQYF.

This sequence joins TRBV5-1 and TRBJ1-1; D is undetermined. The CDR3 totals 14 residues. With 1 base removed from V and 1 base from J, the gap between germline ends came to 8 bases. Per the germline V gene, CDR1 is SGHRS and CDR2 is YFSETQ. The CDR3: CASSLFAENTEAFF. Here the CDR3 DNA reads TGCGCCAGCAGCTTGTTCGCAGAGAACACTGAAGCTTTCTTT.

This chain uses TRBV2 with TRBJ1-2; no firm D call. Germline V CDR1 and CDR2: SNHLY, FYNNEI. There are 14 residues in the CDR3. Trimming cost V 6 bases and J 8 bases, with 19 bases left between them. DNA for the CDR3: TGTGCCAGCAGCAACGTGGGCGGGCTACGCGGCTACACCTTC. Translating it yields CASSNVGGLRGYTF.

As to this clone: The sample holds other DNA sequences that translate to the same CDR3. This sequence joins TRBV2 and TRBJ1-5; D may be TRBD1 (6 bases). The CDR3 has 13 amino acids. Trimming took off 4 bases at V and 2 bases at J, with 6 bases between the two ends. Germline V gene sequence: CDR1 SNHLY, CDR2 FYNNEI. The CDR3, as DNA: TGTGCCAGCAGTGGGACAGGCAATCAGCCCCAGCATTTT. This codes for CASSGTGNQPQHF.